This T cell receptor (beta chain) was obtained from a study of cytomegalovirus exposure and HLA in healthy donors (TCRdb year 2017). Regarding the study in general: In an earlier analysis of some 550 of the donors, 250 to 350 Gb of sequence data and roughly 100 million unique TCR beta sequences from roughly 190 million T cells were reported. In an earlier analysis of several hundred of the donors, high-throughput TCR beta sequencing was used to judge whether each TCR beta V gene segment behaved as functional or pseudogenic. Across around 400 genotyped donors of the cohort, an average of approximately 200,000 unique TCR beta nucleotide sequences per donor were sequenced, and approximately 17% of those sequences were non-productive. The study combined high-throughput TCR immunosequencing, statistical association of individual TCRs with disease status, and machine learning to predict cytomegalovirus infection status. A later analysis re-examined previously published TCR beta repertoires from about 670 donors and added high-resolution HLA genotyping to investigate patterns of TCR occurrence. The genetic ancestry cluster associated with self-reported Caucasian donors included roughly 84% of the approximately 430 genotyped donors. Typing coverage differed by locus: A, B, C, DRB1 and DQB1 were typed in roughly 620-640 donors, DQA1 in 522, DPA1 in approximately 610, and DPB1 in around 490. About 310 gigabases of sequencing data and tens of millions of unique TCR sequences were included in an early release covering 550 to 800 HLA-typed donors. Rather than drawing on any new phenotypic data, the later analysis identified candidate immune exposures from TCR beta sequences and the way those sequences occurred across donors. HLA typing included class I and class II loci at four-digit resolution. The T cell repertoires of 670 or so subjects were profiled by immunosequencing and related to cytomegalovirus serostatus. Because of strong linkage in the cohort, roughly five DR-DQ haplotypes were treated as single units for association and clustering. Every repertoire in the discovery cohort had been generated on one and the same sequencing platform. Along with the 666-subject first cohort, a separate validation cohort of approximately 110 different subjects was used. The study was designed to test whether signatures of past pathogen exposure could be identified by cataloging public T cell receptors. A later genetic analysis used genome-wide SNP genotypes for 398 of the 666 donors, treating that subset as a discovery cohort. Donor age, sex, ethnicity and CMV serostatus were compiled alongside the repertoire data.

The cohort comprised fewer than 750 healthy bone marrow donors. Cohort members were all nominally healthy when sampled, although unrecorded immune exposures were likely present. The donor tested CMV seropositive, placing the donor among the 310 or so seropositive members of the cohort. Every donor gave a peripheral blood sample, and the peripheral blood mononuclear cells from that sample were used for TCR beta sequencing. The Qiagen DNeasy Blood Extraction Kit was used to extract genomic DNA from the blood cell samples. Library prep was done by the immunoSEQ multiplex PCR assay. A mixture of 60 forward primers for TCR Vbeta segments and 13 reverse primers for TCR Jbeta segments was used in the multiplex PCR. Amplification of the CDR3 region of rearranged TCR beta genes was performed with a multiplex PCR assay on genomic DNA. The amplified TCR beta libraries were sequenced on the Illumina HiSeq System as 87-base-pair reads. The study's processing was this. Across the 666 repertoires, a later analysis counted 80 million or so unique TCR beta chains, some 11 million of which were shared by at least two donors. Raw reads were error-corrected and collapsed into unique sequences with a nearest-neighbor algorithm that merged closely related sequences to remove PCR and sequencing errors. To assign V, D and J gene segments, CDR3 sequences were aligned to IMGT reference sequences. For a sequence to be retained, at least a six-nucleotide match to both a V gene segment and a J gene segment was required. A rearrangement was called productive if the CDR3 had no stop codons and remained in frame with V and J, and every other rearrangement was called non-productive. Following IMGT convention, CDR3 was defined as the stretch from the second conserved V-encoded cysteine up to the conserved J-encoded phenylalanine. The earlier analysis of around 640 of the donors excluded sequences that lacked an unambiguous match to a single V gene segment. In an earlier analysis of a few hundred of the donors, V segments were called functional above 56.7% productive rearrangements and were called segregating when the between-donor standard deviation exceeded 5%. A statistical classification framework was built to diagnose cytomegalovirus status from the catalog of TCR beta chain sequences. A later analysis assigned V and J genes by comparing TCR nucleotide sequences with IMGT/GENE-DB human TR gene sequences. A later analysis assigned CDR3 sequences and most-parsimonious VDJ recombination scenarios with the TCRdist pipeline. In a later analysis, each TCR beta chain was defined by its CDR3 amino acid sequence together with its V-gene family, and reads lacking a unique V-gene family were excluded. In a later analysis, 500 to 650 highly shared, low-generation-probability nucleotide sequences were removed to address suspected cross-contamination and a sequencing artifact. For each public chain, a later analysis derived a clonal expansion index from normalized ranks of inferred template counts within each repertoire. A later analysis computed generation probabilities with a VDJ recombination model fitted to out-of-frame rearrangements, and checked the results against IGoR. In a later analysis, TCR-TCR, TCR-HLA and TCR-CMV co-occurrence was scored with hypergeometric tests, and a repertoire-size bias correction was applied to TCR pairs. In a later analysis, false discovery rates were estimated by permuting HLA or CMV assignments 20 times. In a later analysis, co-occurring TCRs were grouped using DBSCAN, and TCRdist sequence similarity was added for clustering within HLA-allele-positive subsets. Repertoires with fewer than 30,000 or more than 120,000 public chains were left out of co-occurrence clustering, as were about 5 repertoires with anomalous nucleotide sharing. Held by TCRdb, this immuneACCESS table contains in-frame sequences only and omits some clones. Under half of the omission traces to an unresolved V gene where checked; the cause of the rest is unknown. V, J and clone size are taken as reported in that table, and D and trimming were inferred from the DNA itself. The sample table shows roughly 130,000 clones, and 80% are seen once. Clones ranked in the top ten supply approximately 1.3% of the sample.

Paper-wide results and their limitations: When HLA alleles, especially DR and DQ, strongly co-occurred, TCR associations were difficult to assign to individual alleles. Roughly uniform sequencing depth across donors was assumed in presence/absence analyses, although this assumption may not hold. A later genetic analysis associated a missense DCLRE1C variant with V-gene and J-gene trimming of TCR beta chains, and an independent cohort replicated the association. In an earlier analysis of over 550 of the donors, most TCR beta V segments were observed in productive rearrangements about 87% or about 30% of the time, broadly matching IMGT annotations. A later analysis found that most CMV-associated TCR beta chains appeared HLA-restricted, with HLA associations seemingly driven largely by CMV exposure. Only TCR beta chains were sequenced in this cohort, and the absence of alpha or paired-chain data limited detectable features. The only immune exposure information available for the cohort was CMV serostatus. A further reported finding was that TCR beta sequences accurately predicted the HLA-A and HLA-B alleles for most subjects in the first cohort. A cluster of highly shared sequence variants was judged likely to be a technical artifact of the sequencing pipeline. In a later analysis, TCR association rates were found to vary across HLA loci, with the most associated TCRs seen for DRB1 alleles and the fewest for HLA-C alleles. According to a later analysis, parvovirus B19, influenza, CMV and Epstein-Barr virus appeared linked to several top co-occurrence clusters. Cytomegalovirus status was reported to be diagnosed by the classifier with high specificity and sensitivity in both the original and validation cohorts. Because HLA typing was unavailable for some donors at each locus, only the typed subset was used in association tests. Most TCR sequences were observed very rarely across donors, whereas some public TCRs were present in many individuals. A total of 150 to 200 TCR beta chains were listed by the study as associated with cytomegalovirus. Because counts were too low, approximately 18 rarely observed V segments, including chromosome 9 orphons, were excluded from the earlier analysis of 587 of the donors. In a later genetic analysis, fewer N-insertions in productive TCRs were reported among donors in an Asian-associated ancestry cluster than the roughly 700-donor mean. Compared with equally common non-associated chains, HLA-associated TCR beta chains in a later analysis were more clonally expanded and had lower generation probabilities. Linkage disequilibrium might explain the correlated functional status among segregating V segments, but an unknown experimental factor could not be excluded. The authors suggested that the approach could potentially be generalized to other disease states and immunological phenotypes. In vitro tests confirmed that a few of the cytomegalovirus-associated TCR beta chains recognize cytomegalovirus antigens. At a false discovery rate of 0.05, a later analysis linked under 20,000 TCR beta sequences to specific HLA alleles. Some IMGT-functional V segments, including TRBV6-2 and TRBV6-3, could not be distinguished by the 87-base-pair reads and were therefore excluded.

About this clone: There is no known antigen for this receptor. It has no much larger one-base neighbor in the sample; base qualities were not kept.

V loses 6 bases, J loses 5 bases, and the germline ends lie 11 bases apart. The CDR3 goes from the cysteine to the phenylalanine over 13 residues. Only CDR3 DNA remains: 39 bases, in frame from the first base. CDR1 and CDR2 are drawn from the germline V gene: MDHEN, SYDVKM. This clonotype originated in a male donor in good health and CMV-seropositive. The sample taken for sequencing was PBMCs. The chain is encoded by TRBV28 joined to TRBJ1-5; the D gene assignment is ambiguous. The sequenced DNA: TGTGCCAGCAGCATCCTAATTTATCAGCCCCAGCATTTT. This sequence encodes CASSILIYQPQHF.